The 15 T cell receptor beta chains presented below share a single source sample, sequenced in a study of T cells in Graves' hyperthyroidism and ophthalmopathy. Researchers took RNA transcripts and amplified the TCR beta CDR3 regions from them. With the HTBI primer set, the TCR CDR3 went through a first round of RT-PCR. TCRdb recomputed calls from the multiplex PCR reads with MiXCR, one row per CDR3 protein. Among hundreds of thousands of distinct CDR3 sequences, over 15% were seen once, and the ten largest hold approximately 15%. The source material was blood. The origin of the receptors is a woman aged 45-59 years with Graves' hyperthyroidism that later progressed to Graves' ophthalmopathy.

This chain uses TRBV5-1 with TRBJ2-5; TRBD2 matches 12 bases. Germline V gene data show CDR1 as SGHRS and CDR2 as YFSETQ. This CDR3 comprises 18 residues. The V gene end was trimmed by 4 bases and the J gene end by 5 bases; junction bases not matched to a gene: 15. The CDR3 DNA sequence: TGCGCCAGCAGCCTGTGGATGGCTAGCGGGGGGGCCCGGGAGACCCAGTACTTC. Translation gives CASSLWMASGGARETQYF.

This clonotype was detected many times. The rearrangement joins TRBV3-1 to TRBJ1-1, with a possible D match to TRBD1 (6 bases). V lost 6 bases and J 3 bases, leaving 14 bases between the germline ends. The CDR3 is 14 amino acids. CDR1 is LGHDT, CDR2 YNNKEL, per germline (reference sequence). The CDR3 DNA follows: TGTGCCAGCAGTGAAGGGGGGGTTGACACTGAAGCTTTCTTT. Amino acids: CASSEGGVDTEAFF. The full variable domain, completed using reference TRBV3-1 and TRBJ1-1, is DTAVSQTPKYLVTQMGNDKSIKCEQNLGHDTMYWYKQDSKKFLKIMFSYNNKELIINETVPNRFSPKSPDKAHLNLHINSLELGDSAVYFCASSEGGVDTEAFFGQGTRLTVV.

This clonotype was detected ten times or more. The genes are TRBV12-3 or TRBV12-4 and TRBJ1-4; D ambiguous. CDR3 size: 12 residues. Deletions cut 3 bases from V and 8 bases from J, with 7 bases between. The CDR3 loop is CASSFDVEKLFF. The CDR3, as DNA: TGTGCCAGCAGTTTTGATGTCGAAAAACTGTTTTTT.

There are a few counts of this clonotype. The chain is built from TRBV14 and TRBJ1-4; D is ambiguous. Germline CDR1 reads SGHDN; CDR2 reads FVKESK. The CDR3 loop spans 17 amino acids. V was clipped by 2 bases and J by 3 bases, with 16 bases between them. CDR3 in amino acids: CASSQLSGLYSNEKLFF. The CDR3 region has the DNA TGTGCCAGCAGCCAACTATCCGGATTGTATTCTAATGAAAAACTGTTTTTT.

This clonotype showed up many times. The V call is TRBV11-2, the J call TRBJ2-7; maybe TRBD2 (5 bases). The V end was cut by 5 bases, the J end by 4 bases, with 15 bases between. Per the germline V gene, CDR1 is SGHAT and CDR2 is FQNNGV. The CDR3 length is 14 residues. The CDR3 protein is CASSPLEGLYEQYF. In DNA, the CDR3 is TGTGCCAGCAGCCCCCTCGAGGGCCTTTACGAGCAGTACTTC.

This clonotype was observed at least ten times. This sequence joins TRBV11-2 and TRBJ2-3; D is perhaps TRBD1 or TRBD2 (5 bases each). Looked up from germline, CDR1 is SGHAT and CDR2 is FQNNGV. V was shortened by 2 bases and J by 1 base, with 19 bases between the two germline ends. The CDR3 contains 18 residues. CDR3 nucleotide sequence: TGTGCCAGCAGCTTAAGGGGTCCGACGGTGGGGGGCACAGATACGCAGTATTTT. Its translation is CASSLRGPTVGGTDTQYF.

This clonotype was recorded many times. The chain employs TRBV27 and TRBJ2-1, with 11 nucleotides matching TRBD2. The V gene end was trimmed by 4 bases and the J gene end by 3 bases; junction bases not matched to a gene: 8. Looked up from germline, CDR1 is MNHEY and CDR2 is SMNVEV (reference sequence). This CDR3 has 17 amino acids. CDR3 nucleotides: TGTGCCAGCAGTTCCCGGTTAGCGGGGGGGTTCTACAATGAGCAGTTCTTC. It yields the protein CASSSRLAGGFYNEQFF.

The chain is built from TRBV29-1 and TRBJ1-1; D is unresolved. The CDR3 length is 12 residues. Trimming shortened V by 1 base and J by 1 base, and 4 bases separated the two germline ends. CDR1 and CDR2 from the germline V gene are SQVTM and ANQGSEA. The CDR3 spells CSVEGTNTEAFF. For the CDR3, the DNA is TGCAGCGTTGAAGGGACGAACACTGAAGCTTTCTTT.

This rearrangement joins TRBV6-1 to TRBJ1-6; D gene uncertain. Germline V CDR1 and CDR2: MNHNS, SASEGT. V was cut by 6 bases and J by 0 bases, with 18 bases left in between. This CDR3 is 18 amino acids long. The CDR3 bases are TGTGCCAGCAGATCCTTAGGGAGCTACGACTCCTATAATTCACCCCTCCACTTT. It encodes CASRSLGSYDSYNSPLHF.

J is TRBJ2-3 and V is TRBV4-2; 10 bases map to TRBD2. This CDR3 spans 18 amino acids. The V and J ends lost 1 base and 4 bases, in that order; junction bases with no gene match: 11. Germline V gene sequence: CDR1 LGHNA, CDR2 YNFKEQ. The CDR3 nucleotides are TGTGCCAGCAGCCAAGTCAGAGCGGGGGGGCGTCAAGCAGATACGCAGTATTTT. It is translated as CASSQVRAGGRQADTQYF.

This clonotype has more than one count but fewer than ten. This chain connects TRBV20-1 to TRBJ2-3; 11 bases agree with TRBD2. V shed 6 bases and J 4 bases; nucleotides not matched to a gene: 18. The CDR3 is 18 amino acids. Germline-derived CDR1 and CDR2 are DFQATT and SNEGSKA (reference sequence). CDR3 DNA: TGCAGTGCCCCGCCGTATAGCGGGGGGGCCAGTTTGGCAGATACGCAGTATTTT. Translated: CSAPPYSGGASLADTQYF.

This chain connects TRBV3-1 to TRBJ2-7; 8 positions agree with TRBD1. The CDR3 consists of 15 residues. The V gene end was trimmed by 4 bases and the J gene end by 6 bases; junction bases not matched to a gene: 11. Germline-derived CDR1 and CDR2 are LGHDT and YNNKEL (reference sequence). The CDR3 loop is CASSRIRTGFREQYF. The CDR3 DNA sequence: TGTGCCAGCAGCCGGATTCGGACAGGGTTTCGCGAGCAGTACTTC.

This clonotype was counted only a few times. The chain joins TRBV9 to TRBJ1-2, with 7 nucleotides matching TRBD1. The CDR3 spans 15 residues. V lost 0 bases and J lost 4; bases outside the gene matches: 6. From germline, CDR1 is SGDLS and CDR2 YYNGEE. CDR3 region: CASSVAFDRVYGYTF. The CDR3 bases are TGTGCCAGCAGCGTAGCCTTCGACAGGGTCTATGGCTACACCTTC.

This clonotype was recorded many times. CDR3 nucleotide sequence: TGTGCCATCAGCCAGGGACAGGGGACCTACAATGAGCAGTTCTTC. Translating gives CAISQGQGTYNEQFF. The rearrangement uses TRBV10-3 and TRBJ2-1; 10 positions match TRBD1. Germline-derived CDR1 and CDR2 are ENHRY and SYGVKD. The CDR3 consists of 15 residues. After removal of 6 bases from V and 2 bases from J, the junction contained 4 bases not matched to a gene.

Many counts were recorded for this clonotype. The J gene is TRBJ2-5, the V gene TRBV18; TRBD1 matches at 12 bases. From germline, CDR1 is KGHSH and CDR2 LQKENI. This CDR3 spans 16 amino acids. V lost 5 bases, J lost 5 bases, and 9 bases stayed unmatched. DNA of the CDR3: TGTGCCAGCTCAAAACGGCGGGACAGGGGGCTTGAGACCCAGTACTTC. It translates to CASSKRRDRGLETQYF. The full variable domain, completed using reference TRBV18 and TRBJ2-5, is NAGVMQNPRHLVRRRGQEARLRCSPMKGHSHVYWYRQLPEEGLKFMVYLQKENIIDESGMPKERFSAEFPKEGPSILRIQQVVRGDSAAYFCASSKRRDRGLETQYFGPGTRLLVL.